Listed below are T cell receptor beta chains from one sample, sequenced in a study of blood T cell repertoires in COVID-19. Repertoires were generated with immunoSEQ multiplex PCR, while TCRdb's copy carries only in-frame clones and drops some. The data show roughly 280,000 clones, with 86% seen just once and approximately 2% held by the top ten. The specimen was peripheral blood. These receptors were taken from a man between 25 and 39 years old with active or convalescent COVID-19. The CDR3 runs from the conserved cysteine through the conserved F or W. The D gene is left open where the match is weak. Size is omitted from some rows. Given values are once, few, many or a class for expanded clones.

D	V	J	size	DNA	CDR3
-	TRBV3-1/TRBV3-2	TRBJ1-6	-	TGTGCCAGCAGCCAAGGTGCAGTTCAGAATTCACCCCTCCACTTT	CASSQGAVQNSPLHF
TRBD1	TRBV7-3	TRBJ2-2	-	TGTGCCAGCAGCCCCGGGACAGGGGAGGAGCGGGAGCTGTTTTTT	CASSPGTGEERELFF
-	TRBV10-3	TRBJ1-1	few	TGTGCCGTAAACAGGGATGGAGACACTGAAGCTTTCTTT	CAVNRDGDTEAFF
-	TRBV19	TRBJ2-2	-	TGTGCCAGTAGCAGGGACACCGGGGAGCTGTTTTTT	CASSRDTGELFF
-	TRBV18	TRBJ1-1	-	TGTGCCAGCTCACCTAGCAGGGACACTGAAGCTTTCTTT	CASSPSRDTEAFF
TRBD1	TRBV5-1	TRBJ2-7	-	TGCGCCAGCAGCATAGGACAGGGGGGGAACGAGCAGTACTTC	CASSIGQGGNEQYF
-	TRBV6-6	TRBJ2-4	-	TGTGCCAGCAGTTACCGGGACTCACGGAGTATTCAGTACTTC	CASSYRDSRSIQYF
TRBD1	TRBV3-1/TRBV3-2	TRBJ1-3	-	TGTGCCAGCAGTCAACAGGGGAGCGGAAACACCATATATTTT	CASSQQGSGNTIYF
-	TRBV18	TRBJ1-1	-	TGTGCCAGCTCACCTAACGGGGGGTTGAACACTGAAGCTTTCTTT	CASSPNGGLNTEAFF
TRBD1	TRBV5-4	TRBJ2-5	-	TGTGCCAGCAGCTTGGCGACAGGGGGCAGGGAGACCCAGTACTTC	CASSLATGGRETQYF
TRBD1	TRBV19	TRBJ1-4	-	TGTGCCAGTACTCCAATACAGGGGAGTGAAAAACTGTTTTTT	CASTPIQGSEKLFF
-	TRBV10-3	TRBJ1-1	-	TGTGCCATCAGTGACCGGAGGAGGAACACTGAAGCTTTCTTT	CAISDRRRNTEAFF
-	TRBV19	TRBJ1-3	-	TGTGCCAGCAGATTAGACAGAAGCTCTGGAAACACCATATATTTT	CASRLDRSSGNTIYF
-	TRBV10-2	TRBJ1-6	-	TGCGCCAGTTTATCGGGGAACTATAATTCACCCCTCCACTTT	CASLSGNYNSPLHF
-	TRBV4-3	TRBJ2-3	-	TGCGCCAGCAGCCAAGATGAGGCCCCCCATAGCACAGATACGCAGTATTTT	CASSQDEAPHSTDTQYF
-	TRBV29-1	TRBJ1-1	-	TGCAGCGTTGAAGATAGGACAGAAGCTTTCTTT	CSVEDRTEAFF
-	TRBV13	TRBJ2-1	-	TGTGCCAGCATGGAGGGGGCGGTCTACAATGAGCAGTTCTTC	CASMEGAVYNEQFF
-	TRBV5-6	TRBJ2-1	-	TGTGCCAGCAGCTGGTTTACGGGTGAATACAATGAGCAGTTCTTC	CASSWFTGEYNEQFF
TRBD1	TRBV7-2	TRBJ1-2	many	TGTGCCAGCAGCTACACAGGGGGCGCGTACTATGGCTACACCTTC	CASSYTGGAYYGYTF
TRBD1	TRBV6-5	TRBJ1-6	-	TGTGCCAGCAGCTACCTCGACAGGGTGAATTCACCCCTCCACTTT	CASSYLDRVNSPLHF
-	TRBV28	TRBJ2-1	-	TGTGCCAGCAGTTCGCAGACTAGAGCCTACAATGAGCAGTTCTTC	CASSSQTRAYNEQFF
TRBD2	TRBV9	TRBJ2-4	-	TGTGCCAGCTCCCCTCACGTCGGGGGGGATTTAGACATTCAGTACTTC	CASSPHVGGDLDIQYF
-	TRBV7-2	TRBJ2-2	-	TGTGCCAGCAGTAGTCTGGGCGGGTCCACCGGGGAGCTGTTTTTT	CASSSLGGSTGELFF
-	TRBV14	TRBJ2-7	-	TGTGCCAGCAGCCAAGATCTGGGACACCCCTACGAGCAGTACTTC	CASSQDLGHPYEQYF
TRBD2	TRBV29-1	TRBJ2-1	-	TGCAGCGTGGAGACTAGCGGGGGTAGGAATGAGCAGTTCTTC	CSVETSGGRNEQFF
TRBD2	TRBV10-1	TRBJ2-1	few	TGCGCCAGCAGCTCGAGCGGGAATTACAATGAGCAGTTCTTC	CASSSSGNYNEQFF
TRBD2	TRBV30	TRBJ2-3	-	TGTGCCTGGAGTAGGTTTAGCGGGGGCGCGTCAGATACGCAGTATTTT	CAWSRFSGGASDTQYF
TRBD1	TRBV7-9	TRBJ2-3	-	TGTGCCAGCCTGGCCGGGACAGGCTTCGCAGATACGCAGTATTTT	CASLAGTGFADTQYF
-	TRBV6-5	TRBJ1-1	-	TGTGCCAGCAGTTACCGCAGGGGAAACGAAGCTTTCTTT	CASSYRRGNEAFF
TRBD1	TRBV2	TRBJ1-1	few	TGTGCCCGTCTAGGGACAGGGGGGTTGTTTTCCTCTGAAGCTTTCTTT	CARLGTGGLFSSEAFF
TRBD2	TRBV27	TRBJ2-3	-	TGTGCCAGCAGTTTATCAGCGGGGGCGGGAGATACGCAGTATTTT	CASSLSAGAGDTQYF
-	TRBV6-5	TRBJ2-1	few	TGTGCCAGCAGTTCTAGCTCCTACAATGAGCAGTTCTTC	CASSSSSYNEQFF
TRBD2	TRBV7-2	TRBJ2-1	-	TGTGCCAGCAGCTTAGCTAGCGGGGGACCCTACAATGAGCAGTTCTTC	CASSLASGGPYNEQFF
-	TRBV6-6	TRBJ2-7	-	TGTGCCAGCAGTCCCCGGGATGCAGGGGGGACCTACGAGCAGTACTTC	CASSPRDAGGTYEQYF
-	TRBV9	TRBJ1-1	-	TGTGCCAGCAGCGTGGCGGATGCGATGAACACTGAAGCTTTCTTT	CASSVADAMNTEAFF
TRBD1	TRBV9	TRBJ2-2	few	TGTGCCAGCAGCGGGACAGGGGGCTTGGAGCTGTTTTTT	CASSGTGGLELFF
-	TRBV21-1	TRBJ1-1	-	TGTGCCAGCAGCAAAGGAGGACAGGGGCTGAACACTGAAGCTTTCTTT	CASSKGGQGLNTEAFF
-	TRBV27	TRBJ1-2	-	TGTGCCAGCAGTTTACTTGGCGGAGCTAACTATGGCTACACCTTC	CASSLLGGANYGYTF
TRBD1	TRBV13	TRBJ1-6	-	TGTGCCAGCAGCTTACGGACAGGGGCGAGGAGTTCACCCCTCCACTTT	CASSLRTGARSSPLHF
-	TRBV6-2/TRBV6-3	TRBJ1-5	-	TGTGCCAGCAGTCAGGGTCAGCCCCAGCATTTT	CASSQGQPQHF